These 11 T cell receptor beta chains were sequenced from one sample in a study of T cell changes during pregnancy in multiple sclerosis. Measured with immunoSEQ multiplex PCR; TCRdb has only the in-frame clones, and not every one. Here the sample spans tens of thousands of clones, about 89% being singletons. The material sequenced was CD4+ T cells from peripheral blood mononuclear cells, taken in the third trimester of pregnancy. The receptors were gathered from a female donor in good health, enrolled as a control in a pregnancy study.

A remark on this clone: Other DNA sequences in the same sample also yield this CDR3. The CDR3 nucleotides are TGCAGCGTTCTGCGGGGGACGGCATACGAGCAGTACTTC. Protein: CSVLRGTAYEQYF. The V gene is TRBV29-1, the J gene TRBJ2-7; 7 bases match TRBD2. Germline V gene lookup returns CDR1 SQVTM and CDR2 ANQGSEA. The V segment lost 5 bases and the J segment 4 bases; nucleotides outside the gene matches: 8. The CDR3 is 13 amino acids.

The chain has TRBV29-1 and TRBJ2-5; D gene ambiguous. This CDR3 has 10 amino acids. Trimming removed 3 bases at V and 4 bases at J, with 3 bases between. Germline V gene lookup returns CDR1 SQVTM and CDR2 ANQGSEA. The CDR3: CSVERETQYF. The DNA of the CDR3 is TGCAGCGTTGAGCGAGAGACCCAGTACTTC.

V is TRBV20-1 and J is TRBJ2-5; D not resolved. CDR1 DFQATT and CDR2 SNEGSKA come from the germline V gene (reference sequence). Trimming took 0 bases from V and 5 from J, leaving 4 bases between them. The CDR3 extends over 11 amino acids. CDR3 sequence reads: CSARDGETQYF. In DNA form, the CDR3 reads TGCAGTGCTAGAGACGGTGAGACCCAGTACTTC.

This clone occurred once. This rearrangement joins TRBV7-8 to TRBJ1-5; 7 bases line up with TRBD1. Germline CDR1 SGHVS, CDR2 FQNEAQ. After removal of 0 bases from V and 5 bases from J, the junction contained 10 bases not matched to a gene. The CDR3 is 17 amino acids. This CDR3 is CASSLARFRDRDQPQHF. Written as DNA, the CDR3 is TGTGCCAGCAGCTTAGCACGATTCCGGGACAGAGATCAGCCCCAGCATTTT.

The chain combines TRBV7-8 with TRBJ1-2; no definite D call. Trimming took off 2 bases at V and 1 base at J, with 23 bases between the two ends. CDR1 is SGHVS, CDR2 FQNEAQ, per germline. CDR3 length: 19 residues. The CDR3 sequence: CASSLMVGRRETYNYGYTF. CDR3 coding DNA: TGTGCCAGCAGCTTAATGGTCGGCAGAAGAGAGACTTATAACTATGGCTACACCTTC.

The chain combines TRBV10-2 with TRBJ1-6, with a possible D match to TRBD1 (6 bases). Trimming pared 0 bases from V and 9 bases from J, leaving 15 bases between. The CDR3 is 16 amino acids. Germline V CDR1 and CDR2: WSHSY, SAAADI. CDR3 in DNA: TGCGCCAGCAGTGAGTCTTTTCGGGGGGCGGTTTCACCCCTCCACTTT. This gives the protein CASSESFRGAVSPLHF.

This rearrangement joins TRBV7-2 to TRBJ1-2; unclear D gene. CDR1 SGHTA and CDR2 FQGNSA come from the germline V gene. The ends were cut back, 6 bases at V and 4 bases at J, with 6 bases in the middle. The CDR3 has 11 amino acids. The CDR3 here is CASRPVYGYTF. CDR3 sequence (DNA): TGTGCCAGCAGACCAGTCTATGGCTACACCTTC.

The rearrangement uses TRBV11-2 and TRBJ1-2; 7 positions agree with TRBD1. The CDR3 covers 14 residues. CDR1 and CDR2 (germline): SGHAT, FQNNGV. V gave up 5 bases and J gave up 1 base; unmatched junction bases: 4. As DNA, the CDR3 is TGTGCCAGCAGCGTCAGGGGGTTTAACTATGGCTACACCTTC. Its protein product is CASSVRGFNYGYTF.

The chain couples TRBV5-1 to TRBJ1-6; D is possibly TRBD1 (6 bases). The CDR3 sequence is 14 residues long. Trimming stripped 1 base from V and 7 bases from J, with 9 bases between. Looked up from germline, CDR1 is SGHRS and CDR2 is YFSETQ. This chain's CDR3 is CASSLRTENSPLHF. CDR3 sequence (DNA): TGCGCCAGCAGCTTGAGGACAGAAAATTCACCCCTCCACTTT.

This chain joins TRBV6-1 and TRBJ2-1, with TRBD1 matching over 8 bases. Germline loops: CDR1 MNHNS, CDR2 SASEGT. The CDR3 has 15 amino acids. The ends lost 3 bases at V and 7 bases at J; junction bases unmatched: 8. CDR3 nucleotide sequence: TGTGCCAGCAGTGACCAGGACAGGGCGACAAATGAGCAGTTCTTC. It translates to CASSDQDRATNEQFF.

This chain links TRBV18 with TRBJ1-1, with D unresolved. This CDR3 is built from 11 residues. Trimming took off 5 bases at V and 7 bases at J, with 8 bases between the two ends. Germline CDR1 KGHSH, CDR2 LQKENI. The DNA for the CDR3 is TGTGCCAGCTCAACGAGTGTTGAAGCTTTCTTT. It is translated as CASSTSVEAFF.